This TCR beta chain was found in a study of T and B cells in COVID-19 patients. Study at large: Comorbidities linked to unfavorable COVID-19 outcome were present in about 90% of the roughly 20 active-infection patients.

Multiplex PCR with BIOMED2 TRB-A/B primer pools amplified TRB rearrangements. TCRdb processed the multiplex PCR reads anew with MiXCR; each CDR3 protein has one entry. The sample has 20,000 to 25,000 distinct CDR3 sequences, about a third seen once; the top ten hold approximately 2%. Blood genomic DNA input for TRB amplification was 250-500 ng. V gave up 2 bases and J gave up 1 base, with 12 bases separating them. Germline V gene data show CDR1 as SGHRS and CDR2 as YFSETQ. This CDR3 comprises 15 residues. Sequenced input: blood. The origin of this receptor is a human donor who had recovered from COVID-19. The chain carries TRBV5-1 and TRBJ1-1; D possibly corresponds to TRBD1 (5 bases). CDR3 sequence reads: CASSFVGGWNTEAFF. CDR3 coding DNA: TGCGCCAGCAGCTTTGTTGGGGGTTGGAACACTGAAGCTTTCTTT.